The entry below gives a single TCR beta chain sequence along with its context. This sample is drawn from a study of T cells in localized non-small cell lung cancer. Libraries were prepared by immunoSEQ multiplex PCR; TCRdb keeps only in-frame clonotypes and omits some of them. The profile covers 35,000 to 50,000 clones, with 91% appearing a single time and 10% taken by the ten largest. The sequenced sample was PBMCs, obtained before any cancer treatment. The receptor was isolated from a woman aged 40-75 years with stage II lung adenocarcinoma.

The CDR3: CATSRGTGGNYEQYF. The CDR3, as DNA: TGTGCCACCAGCAGAGGGACAGGGGGCAACTACGAGCAGTACTTC. The chain joins TRBV15 to TRBJ2-7; 11 bases agree with TRBD1. The trim removed 1 base at V and 3 bases at J, leaving 2 bases unmatched. Per the germline V gene, CDR1 is LNHNV and CDR2 is YYDKDF (reference sequence). The CDR3 extends over 15 amino acids.